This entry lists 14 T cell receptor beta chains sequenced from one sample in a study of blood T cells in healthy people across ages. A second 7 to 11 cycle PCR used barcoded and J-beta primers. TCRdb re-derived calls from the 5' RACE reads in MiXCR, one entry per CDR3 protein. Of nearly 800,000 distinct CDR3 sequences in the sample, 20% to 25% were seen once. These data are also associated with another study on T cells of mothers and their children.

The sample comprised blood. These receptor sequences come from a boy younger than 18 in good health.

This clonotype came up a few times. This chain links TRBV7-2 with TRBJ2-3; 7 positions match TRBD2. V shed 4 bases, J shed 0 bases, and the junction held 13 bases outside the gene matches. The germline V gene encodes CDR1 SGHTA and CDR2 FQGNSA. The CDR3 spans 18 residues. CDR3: CASSSNPGGSTSTDTQYF. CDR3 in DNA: TGTGCCAGCAGCTCCAACCCCGGCGGGAGCACTAGCACAGATACGCAGTATTTT. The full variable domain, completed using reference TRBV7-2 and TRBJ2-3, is GAGVSQSPSNKVTEKGKDVELRCDPISGHTALYWYRQSLGQGLEFLIYFQGNSAPDKSGLPSDRFSAERTGGSVSTLTIQRTQQEDSAVYLCASSSNPGGSTSTDTQYFGPGTRLTVL.

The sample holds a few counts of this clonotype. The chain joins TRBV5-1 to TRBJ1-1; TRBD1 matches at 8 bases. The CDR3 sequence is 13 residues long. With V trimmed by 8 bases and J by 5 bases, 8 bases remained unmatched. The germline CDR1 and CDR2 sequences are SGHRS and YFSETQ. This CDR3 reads CASKQGERTEAFF. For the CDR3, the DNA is TGCGCCAGTAAACAGGGGGAGCGGACTGAAGCTTTCTTT.

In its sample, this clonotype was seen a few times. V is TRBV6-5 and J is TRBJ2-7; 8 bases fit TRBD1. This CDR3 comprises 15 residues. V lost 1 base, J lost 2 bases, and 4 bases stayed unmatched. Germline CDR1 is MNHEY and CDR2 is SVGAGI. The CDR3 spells CASSYLQGATYEQYF. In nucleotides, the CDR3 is TGTGCCAGCAGTTACTTGCAGGGGGCGACCTACGAGCAGTACTTC.

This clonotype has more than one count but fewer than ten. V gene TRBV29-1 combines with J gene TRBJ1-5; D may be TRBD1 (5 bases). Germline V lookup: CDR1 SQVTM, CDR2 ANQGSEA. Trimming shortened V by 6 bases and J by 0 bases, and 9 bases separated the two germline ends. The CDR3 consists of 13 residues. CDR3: CSVRQYSNQPQHF. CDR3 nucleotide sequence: TGCAGCGTGAGACAGTATAGCAATCAGCCCCAGCATTTT.

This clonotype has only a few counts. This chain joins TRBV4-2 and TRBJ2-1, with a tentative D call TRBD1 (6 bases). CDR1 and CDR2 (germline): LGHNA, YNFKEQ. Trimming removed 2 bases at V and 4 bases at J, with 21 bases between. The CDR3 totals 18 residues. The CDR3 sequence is CASSQRASSRDKYNEQFF. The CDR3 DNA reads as TGTGCCAGCAGCCAACGTGCCTCCTCCCGGGACAAGTACAATGAGCAGTTCTTC.

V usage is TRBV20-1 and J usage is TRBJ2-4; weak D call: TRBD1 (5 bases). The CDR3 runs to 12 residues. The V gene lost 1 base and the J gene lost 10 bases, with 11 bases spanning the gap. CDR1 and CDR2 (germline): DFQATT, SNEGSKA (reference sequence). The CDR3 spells CSARGTGGIQYF. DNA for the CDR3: TGCAGTGCTAGAGGCACAGGTGGAATTCAGTACTTC.

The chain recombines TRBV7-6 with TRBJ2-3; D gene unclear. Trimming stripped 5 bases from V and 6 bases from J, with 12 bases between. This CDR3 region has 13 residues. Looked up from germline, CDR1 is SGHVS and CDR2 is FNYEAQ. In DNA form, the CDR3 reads TGTGCCAGCAGCGTTATACCGGATGATACGCAGTATTTT. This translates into CASSVIPDDTQYF.

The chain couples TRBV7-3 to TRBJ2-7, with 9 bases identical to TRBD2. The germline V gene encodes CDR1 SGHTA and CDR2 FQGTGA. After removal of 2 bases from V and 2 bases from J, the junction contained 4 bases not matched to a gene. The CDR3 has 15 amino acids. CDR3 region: CASSLDASGAYEQYF. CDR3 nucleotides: TGTGCCAGCAGCTTAGACGCTAGCGGGGCCTACGAGCAGTACTTC.

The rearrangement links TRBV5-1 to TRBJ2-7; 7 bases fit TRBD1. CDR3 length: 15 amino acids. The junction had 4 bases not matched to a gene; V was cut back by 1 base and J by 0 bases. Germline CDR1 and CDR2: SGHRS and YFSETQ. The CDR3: CASSLQGDSSYEQYF. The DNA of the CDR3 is TGCGCCAGCAGCTTGCAAGGGGACAGCTCCTACGAGCAGTACTTC.

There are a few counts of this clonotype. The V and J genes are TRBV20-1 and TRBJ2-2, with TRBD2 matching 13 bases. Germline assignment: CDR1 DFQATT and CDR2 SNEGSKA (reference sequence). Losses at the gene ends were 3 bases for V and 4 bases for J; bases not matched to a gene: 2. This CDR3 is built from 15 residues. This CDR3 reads CSARTSGGTTGELFF. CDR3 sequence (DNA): TGCAGTGCTAGGACTAGCGGGGGGACCACCGGGGAGCTGTTTTTT.

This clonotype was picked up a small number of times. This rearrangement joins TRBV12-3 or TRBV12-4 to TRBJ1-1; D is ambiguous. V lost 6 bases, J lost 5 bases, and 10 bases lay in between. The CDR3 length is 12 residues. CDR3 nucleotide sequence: TGTGCCAGCAGGGATGGTTGGACTGAAGCTTTCTTT. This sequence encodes CASRDGWTEAFF.

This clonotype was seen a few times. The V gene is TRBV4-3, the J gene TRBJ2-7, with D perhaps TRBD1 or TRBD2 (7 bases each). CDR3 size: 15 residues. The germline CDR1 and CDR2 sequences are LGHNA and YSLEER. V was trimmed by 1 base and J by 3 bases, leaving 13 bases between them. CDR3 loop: CASSQGTGGGYEQYF. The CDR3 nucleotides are TGCGCCAGCAGCCAAGGGACAGGCGGGGGCTACGAGCAGTACTTC.

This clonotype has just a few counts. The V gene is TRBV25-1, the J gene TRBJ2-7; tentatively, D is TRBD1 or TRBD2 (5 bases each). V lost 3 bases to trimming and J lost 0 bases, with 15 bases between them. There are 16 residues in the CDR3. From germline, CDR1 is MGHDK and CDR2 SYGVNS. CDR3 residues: CASSDPGTASSYEQYF. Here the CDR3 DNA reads TGTGCCAGCAGTGACCCCGGGACGGCAAGCTCCTACGAGCAGTACTTC.

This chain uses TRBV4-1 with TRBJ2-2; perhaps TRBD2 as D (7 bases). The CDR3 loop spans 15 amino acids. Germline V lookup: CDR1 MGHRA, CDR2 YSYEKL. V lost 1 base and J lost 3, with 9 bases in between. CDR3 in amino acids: CASSQVGGDTGELFF. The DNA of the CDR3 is TGCGCCAGCAGCCAAGTAGGGGGGGACACCGGGGAGCTGTTTTTT.